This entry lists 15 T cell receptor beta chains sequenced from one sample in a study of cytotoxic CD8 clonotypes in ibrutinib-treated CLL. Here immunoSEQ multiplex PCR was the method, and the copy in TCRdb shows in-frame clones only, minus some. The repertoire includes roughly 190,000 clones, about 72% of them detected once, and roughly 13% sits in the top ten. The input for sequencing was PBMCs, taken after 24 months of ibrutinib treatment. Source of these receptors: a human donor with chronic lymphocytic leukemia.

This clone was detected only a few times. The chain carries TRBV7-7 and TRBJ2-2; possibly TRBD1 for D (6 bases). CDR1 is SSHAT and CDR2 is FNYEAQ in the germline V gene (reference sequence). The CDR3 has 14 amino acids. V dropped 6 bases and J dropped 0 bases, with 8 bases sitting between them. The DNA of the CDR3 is TGTGCCAGCAGACAGGGCTCGAACACCGGGGAGCTGTTTTTT. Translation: CASRQGSNTGELFF. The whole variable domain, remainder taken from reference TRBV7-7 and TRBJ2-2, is GAGVSQSPRYKVTKRGQDVTLRCDPISSHATLYWYQQALGQGPEFLTYFNYEAQPDKSGLPSDRFSAERPEGSISTLTIQRTEQRDSAMYRCASRQGSNTGELFFGEGSRLTVL.

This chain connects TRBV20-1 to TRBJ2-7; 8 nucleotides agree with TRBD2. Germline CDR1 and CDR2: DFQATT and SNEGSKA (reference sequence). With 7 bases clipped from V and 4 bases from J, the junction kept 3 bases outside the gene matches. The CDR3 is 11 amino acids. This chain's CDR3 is CSGLALYEQYF. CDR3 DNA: TGCAGTGGACTAGCGCTGTACGAGCAGTACTTC.

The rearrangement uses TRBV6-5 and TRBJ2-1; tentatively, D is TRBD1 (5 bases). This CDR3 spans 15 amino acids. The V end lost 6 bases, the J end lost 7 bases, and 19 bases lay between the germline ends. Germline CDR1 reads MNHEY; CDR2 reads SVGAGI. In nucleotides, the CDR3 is TGTGCCAGCAGCCCGGACCACTCTCAGGGTAATGAGCAGTTCTTC. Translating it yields CASSPDHSQGNEQFF.

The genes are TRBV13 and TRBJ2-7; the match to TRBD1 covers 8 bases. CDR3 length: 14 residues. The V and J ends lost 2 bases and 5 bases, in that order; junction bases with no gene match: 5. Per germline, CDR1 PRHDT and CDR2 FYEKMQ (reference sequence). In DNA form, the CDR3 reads TGTGCCAGCAGCTTAAGACAGGGGATCCACGAGCAGTACTTC. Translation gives CASSLRQGIHEQYF. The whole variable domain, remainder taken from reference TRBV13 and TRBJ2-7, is AAGVIQSPRHLIKEKRETATLKCYPIPRHDTVYWYQQGPGQDPQFLISFYEKMQSDKGSIPDRFSAQQFSDYHSELNMSSLELGDSALYFCASSLRQGIHEQYFGPGTRLTVT.

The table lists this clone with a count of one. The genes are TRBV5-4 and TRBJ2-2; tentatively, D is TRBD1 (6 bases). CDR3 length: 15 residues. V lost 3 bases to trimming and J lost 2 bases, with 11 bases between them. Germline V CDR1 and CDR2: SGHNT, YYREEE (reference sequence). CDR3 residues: CASSSGQKNTGELFF. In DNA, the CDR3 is TGTGCCAGCAGCTCTGGACAGAAAAACACCGGGGAGCTGTTTTTT.

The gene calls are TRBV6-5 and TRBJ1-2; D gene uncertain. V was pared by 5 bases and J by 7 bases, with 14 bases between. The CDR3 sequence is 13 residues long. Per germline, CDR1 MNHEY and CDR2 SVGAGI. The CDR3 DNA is TGTGCCAGCAGTCCCGGCCAGCTCCTTGGCTACACCTTC. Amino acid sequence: CASSPGQLLGYTF.

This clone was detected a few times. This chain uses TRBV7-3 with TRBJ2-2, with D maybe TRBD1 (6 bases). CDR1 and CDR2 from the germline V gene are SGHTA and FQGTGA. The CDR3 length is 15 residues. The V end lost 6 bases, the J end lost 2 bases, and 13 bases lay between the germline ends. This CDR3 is CASRPTGLNTGELFF. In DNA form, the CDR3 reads TGTGCCAGCAGACCGACAGGTCTTAACACCGGGGAGCTGTTTTTT.

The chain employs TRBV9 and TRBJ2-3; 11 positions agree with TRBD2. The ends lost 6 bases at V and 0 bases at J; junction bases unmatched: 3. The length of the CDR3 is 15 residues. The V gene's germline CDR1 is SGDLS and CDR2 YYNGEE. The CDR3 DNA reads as TGTGCCAGCACCACTAGCGGGGGTAGCACAGATACGCAGTATTTT. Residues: CASTTSGGSTDTQYF.

Here the CDR3 reads CARRGRAQSEQYF. The CDR3 coding sequence is TGTGCCAGACGCGGGAGGGCTCAGAGTGAGCAGTACTTC. V and J are TRBV2 and TRBJ2-7, with TRBD2 matching 9 bases. CDR3 length: 13 residues. Unmatched junction bases numbered 10, after V lost 9 bases and J lost 7 bases. Looked up from germline, CDR1 is SNHLY and CDR2 is FYNNEI.

This CDR3 is CASSFGILTGELFF. Here the CDR3 DNA reads TGTGCCAGCAGCTTTGGGATTCTAACCGGGGAGCTGTTTTTT. The chain couples TRBV5-6 to TRBJ2-2; D remains unclear. Germline loops: CDR1 SGHDT, CDR2 YYEEEE. The CDR3 runs to 14 residues. Between the trimmed V and J ends, which lost 2 bases and 5 bases, there was a span of 10 bases. Complete variable domain (other parts from reference TRBV5-6 and TRBJ2-2): DAGVTQSPTHLIKTRGQQVTLRCSPKSGHDTVSWYQQALGQGPQFIFQYYEEEERQRGNFPDRFSGHQFPNYSSELNVNALLLGDSALYLCASSFGILTGELFFGEGSRLTVL.

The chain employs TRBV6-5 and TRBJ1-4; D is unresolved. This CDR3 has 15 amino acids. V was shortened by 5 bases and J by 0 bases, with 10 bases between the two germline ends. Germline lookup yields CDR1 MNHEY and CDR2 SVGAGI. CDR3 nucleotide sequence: TGTGCCAGCAGTAACCAATTTGCAACTAATGAAAAACTGTTTTTT. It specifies CASSNQFATNEKLFF.

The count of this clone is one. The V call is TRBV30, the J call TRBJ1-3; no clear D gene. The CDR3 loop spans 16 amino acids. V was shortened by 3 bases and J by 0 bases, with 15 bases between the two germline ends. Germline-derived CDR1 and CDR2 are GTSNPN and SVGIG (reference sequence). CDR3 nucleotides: TGTGCCTGGAGAGGTGGCAGTCTATCCTCTGGAAACACCATATATTTT. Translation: CAWRGGSLSSGNTIYF.

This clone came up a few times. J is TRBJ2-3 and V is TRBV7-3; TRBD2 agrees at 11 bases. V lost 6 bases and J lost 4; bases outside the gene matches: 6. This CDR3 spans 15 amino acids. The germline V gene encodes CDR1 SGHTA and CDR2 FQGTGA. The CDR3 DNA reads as TGTGCCAGCAGGGGTGGGACTAGCGGCGCAGATACGCAGTATTTT. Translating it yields CASRGGTSGADTQYF.

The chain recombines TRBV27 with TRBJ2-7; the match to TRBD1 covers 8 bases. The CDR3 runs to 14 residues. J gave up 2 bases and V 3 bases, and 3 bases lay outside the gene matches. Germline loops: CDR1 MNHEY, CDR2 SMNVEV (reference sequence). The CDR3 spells CASSLVQGAYEQYF. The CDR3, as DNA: TGTGCCAGCAGTTTGGTACAGGGGGCCTACGAGCAGTACTTC.

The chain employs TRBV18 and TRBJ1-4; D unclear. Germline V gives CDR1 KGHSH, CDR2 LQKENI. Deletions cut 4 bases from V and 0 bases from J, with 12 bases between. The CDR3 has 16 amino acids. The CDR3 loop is CASSRSLVTTNEKLFF. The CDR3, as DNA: TGTGCCAGCTCACGATCCTTGGTTACAACTAATGAAAAACTGTTTTTT.